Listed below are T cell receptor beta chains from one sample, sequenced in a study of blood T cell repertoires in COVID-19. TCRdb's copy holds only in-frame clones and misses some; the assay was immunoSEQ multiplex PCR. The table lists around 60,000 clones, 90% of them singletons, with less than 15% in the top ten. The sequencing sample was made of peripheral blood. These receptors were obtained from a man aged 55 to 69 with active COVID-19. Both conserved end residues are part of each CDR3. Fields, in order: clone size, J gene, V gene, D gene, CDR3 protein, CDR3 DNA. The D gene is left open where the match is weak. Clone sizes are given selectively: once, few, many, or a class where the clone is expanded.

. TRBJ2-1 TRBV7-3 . CASSLNTHNEQFF TGTGCCAGCAGCTTAAACACCCACAATGAGCAGTTCTTC
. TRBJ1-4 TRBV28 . CASSPGSEKLFF TGTGCCAGCAGTCCGGGTAGTGAAAAACTGTTTTTT
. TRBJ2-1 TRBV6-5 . CASSARPGEQFF TGTGCCAGCAGCGCCCGGCCGGGGGAGCAGTTCTTC
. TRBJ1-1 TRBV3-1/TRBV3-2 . CASSQVIGENTEAFF TGTGCCAGCAGCCAAGTTATAGGGGAGAACACTGAAGCTTTCTTT
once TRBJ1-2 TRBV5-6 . CASSLVQDGYTF TGTGCCAGCAGCTTGGTACAGGACGGCTACACCTTC
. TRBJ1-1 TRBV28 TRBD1 CASSAPRGRIGNTEAFF TGTGCCAGCAGTGCCCCCAGGGGGCGAATTGGGAACACTGAAGCTTTCTTT
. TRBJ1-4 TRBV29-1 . CSVTRDWGEKLFF TGCAGCGTTACCAGGGATTGGGGTGAAAAACTGTTTTTT
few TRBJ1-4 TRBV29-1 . CSVALNEKLFF TGCAGCGTTGCCTTAAATGAAAAACTGTTTTTT
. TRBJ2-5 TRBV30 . CAWSVHATWTQYF TGTGCCTGGAGTGTACATGCCACCTGGACCCAGTACTTC
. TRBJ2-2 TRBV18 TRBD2 CASSPETSGGYTGELFF TGTGCCAGCTCACCAGAAACTAGCGGGGGATACACCGGGGAGCTGTTTTTT
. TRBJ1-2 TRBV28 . CASSMGQQLYGYTF TGTGCCAGCAGTATGGGACAACAGCTATATGGCTACACCTTC
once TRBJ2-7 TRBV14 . CASTPTGEGEQYF TGTGCCAGCACCCCGACAGGAGAGGGCGAGCAGTACTTC
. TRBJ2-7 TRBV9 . CASSVDYRNYEQYF TGTGCCAGCAGCGTGGACTACCGAAATTACGAGCAGTACTTC
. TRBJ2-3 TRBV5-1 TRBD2 CASSSSGGAGDTQYF TGCGCCAGCAGTTCTAGCGGGGGGGCCGGAGATACGCAGTATTTT
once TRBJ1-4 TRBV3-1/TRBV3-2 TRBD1 CASRGTGPNEKLFF TGTGCCAGCAGGGGGACAGGGCCTAATGAAAAACTGTTTTTT
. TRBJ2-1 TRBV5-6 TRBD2 CASSGTSGRHYNEQFF TGTGCCAGCAGCGGGACTAGCGGGAGACACTACAATGAGCAGTTCTTC
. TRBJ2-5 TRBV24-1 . CATSPRGAKETQYF TGTGCCACCAGCCCCCGGGGAGCAAAAGAGACCCAGTACTTC
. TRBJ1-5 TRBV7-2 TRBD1 CASSSSGTGGGQPQHF TGTGCCAGCAGCTCCTCCGGGACAGGGGGCGGTCAGCCCCAGCATTTT
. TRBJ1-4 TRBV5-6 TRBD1 CASSLGDRVFHEKLFF TGTGCCAGCAGCTTGGGGGACAGGGTTTTTCATGAAAAACTGTTTTTT
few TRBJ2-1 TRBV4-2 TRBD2 CASSPTIAGSYNEQFF TGTGCCAGCAGCCCGACTATAGCGGGATCCTACAATGAGCAGTTCTTC
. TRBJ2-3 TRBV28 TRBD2 CASSSMTSGRAPSADTQYF TGTGCCAGCAGCAGCATGACTAGCGGGAGGGCCCCCAGCGCAGATACGCAGTATTTT
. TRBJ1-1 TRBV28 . CASSIPTENTEAFF TGTGCCAGCAGTATCCCGACAGAGAACACTGAAGCTTTCTTT
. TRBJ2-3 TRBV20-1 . CSASSPALLTDTQYF TGCAGTGCTAGTAGTCCAGCGTTACTCACAGATACGCAGTATTTT
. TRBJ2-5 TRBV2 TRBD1 CATRDRDHQETQYF TGTGCCACCAGGGACAGAGACCACCAAGAGACCCAGTACTTC
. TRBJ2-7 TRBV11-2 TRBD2 CASSSGLAGLYEQYF TGTGCCAGCAGCTCGGGACTAGCGGGATTATACGAGCAGTACTTC
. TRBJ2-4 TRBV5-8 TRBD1 CASSQLFSPDRGIDIQYF TGTGCCAGCAGCCAACTTTTTTCCCCCGACAGGGGGATCGACATTCAGTACTTC
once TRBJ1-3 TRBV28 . CASKSWEAGNTIYF TGTGCCAGCAAGAGTTGGGAGGCTGGAAACACCATATATTTT
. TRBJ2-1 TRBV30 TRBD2 CAWSRRTSGDNEQFF TGTGCCTGGAGTCGACGGACTAGCGGTGACAATGAGCAGTTCTTC
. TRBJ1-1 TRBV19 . CASSISFYRQMNTEAFF TGTGCCAGTAGTATATCATTTTACCGACAAATGAACACTGAAGCTTTCTTT
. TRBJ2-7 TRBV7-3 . CASSLGAGSIYEQYF TGTGCCAGCAGCTTAGGCGCCGGGAGCATCTACGAGCAGTACTTC
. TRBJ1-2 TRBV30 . CAWSVQSAYGYTF TGTGCCTGGAGTGTACAGTCAGCCTATGGCTACACCTTC
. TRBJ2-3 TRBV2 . CASMGRTVTDTQYF TGTGCCAGCATGGGTCGGACAGTCACAGATACGCAGTATTTT
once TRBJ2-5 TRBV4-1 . CASSQAGLVAQYF TGCGCCAGCAGCCAAGCAGGGTTAGTGGCCCAGTACTTC
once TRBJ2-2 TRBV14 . CASSQVLAPTGELFF TGTGCCAGCAGCCAAGTACTAGCTCCCACCGGGGAGCTGTTTTTT
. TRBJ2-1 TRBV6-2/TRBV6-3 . CASSPSPGNNNEQFF TGTGCCAGCAGCCCCTCTCCAGGAAACAACAATGAGCAGTTCTTC
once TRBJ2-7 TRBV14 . CASCTGEGPKFLRQILYEQYF TGTGCCAGCTGTACAGGCGAAGGGCCCAAATTTTTAAGGCAAATTTTATACGAGCAGTACTTC
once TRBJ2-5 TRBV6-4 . CASSFSPTELQETQYF TGTGCCAGCAGTTTTAGCCCGACAGAGTTACAAGAGACCCAGTACTTC
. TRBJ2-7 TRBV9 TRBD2 CASSPREGGFTAHEQYF TGTGCCAGCAGCCCGAGGGAGGGAGGGTTTACGGCCCACGAGCAGTACTTC